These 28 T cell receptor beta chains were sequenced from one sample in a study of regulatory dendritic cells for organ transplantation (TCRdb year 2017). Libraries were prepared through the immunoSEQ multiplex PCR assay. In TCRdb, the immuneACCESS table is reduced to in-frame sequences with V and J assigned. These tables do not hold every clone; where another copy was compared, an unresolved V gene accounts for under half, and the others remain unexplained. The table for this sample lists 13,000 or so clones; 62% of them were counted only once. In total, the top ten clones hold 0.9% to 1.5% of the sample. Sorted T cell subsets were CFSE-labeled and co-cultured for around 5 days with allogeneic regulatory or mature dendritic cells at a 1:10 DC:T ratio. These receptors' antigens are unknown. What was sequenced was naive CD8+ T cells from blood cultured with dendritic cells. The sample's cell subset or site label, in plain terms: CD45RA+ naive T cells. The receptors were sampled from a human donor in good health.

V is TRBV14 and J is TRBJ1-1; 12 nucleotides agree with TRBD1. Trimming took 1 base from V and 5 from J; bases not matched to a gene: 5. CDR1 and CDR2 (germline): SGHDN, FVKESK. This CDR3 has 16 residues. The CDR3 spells CASSQAGQGARTEAFF. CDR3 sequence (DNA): TGTGCCAGCAGCCAAGCGGGACAGGGGGCGCGTACTGAAGCTTTCTTT.

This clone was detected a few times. The CDR3 DNA is TGCAGCGCCGAGTTTGGACTAGCGGGGGGTGCAGATACGCAGTATTTT. Its translation is CSAEFGLAGGADTQYF. The chain carries TRBV29-1 and TRBJ2-3; 14 bases line up with TRBD2. CDR3 length: 16 residues. V shed 7 bases and J 4 bases; nucleotides not matched to a gene: 10. The germline V gene has CDR1 SQVTM and CDR2 ANQGSEA.

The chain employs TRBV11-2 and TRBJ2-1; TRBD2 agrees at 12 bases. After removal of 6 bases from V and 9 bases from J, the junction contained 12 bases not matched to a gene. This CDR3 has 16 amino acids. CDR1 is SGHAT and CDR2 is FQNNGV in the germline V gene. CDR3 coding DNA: TGTGCCAGCAGACTAGCGGGGGGCCCGTGGGGAGGTGAGCAGTTCTTC. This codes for CASRLAGGPWGGEQFF. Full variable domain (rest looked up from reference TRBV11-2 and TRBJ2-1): EAGVAQSPRYKIIEKRQSVAFWCNPISGHATLYWYQQILGQGPKLLIQFQNNGVVDDSQLPKDRFSAERLKGVDSTLKIQPAKLEDSAVYLCASRLAGGPWGGEQFFGPGTRLTVL.

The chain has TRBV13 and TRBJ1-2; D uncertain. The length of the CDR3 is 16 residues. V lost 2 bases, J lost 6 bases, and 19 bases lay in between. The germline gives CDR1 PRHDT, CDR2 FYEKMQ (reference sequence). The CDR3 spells CASSLYGKPFKDGYTF. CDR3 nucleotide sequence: TGTGCCAGCAGCTTATACGGGAAACCTTTTAAAGATGGCTACACCTTC.

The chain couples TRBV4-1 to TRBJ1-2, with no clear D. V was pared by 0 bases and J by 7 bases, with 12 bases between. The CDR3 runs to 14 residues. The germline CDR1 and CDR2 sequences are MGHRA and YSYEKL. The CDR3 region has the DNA TGCGCCAGCAGCCAAGATGACACCAACCCTGGCTACACCTTC. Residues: CASSQDDTNPGYTF.

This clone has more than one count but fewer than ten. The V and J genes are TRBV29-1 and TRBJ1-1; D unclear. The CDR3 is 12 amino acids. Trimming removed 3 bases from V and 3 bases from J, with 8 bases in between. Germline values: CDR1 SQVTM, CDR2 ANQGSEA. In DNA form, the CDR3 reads TGCAGCGTTGAGGGAGATGACACTGAAGCTTTCTTT. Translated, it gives CSVEGDDTEAFF. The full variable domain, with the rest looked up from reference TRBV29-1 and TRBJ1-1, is SAVISQKPSRDICQRGTSLTIQCQVDSQVTMMFWYRQQPGQSLTLIATANQGSEATYESGFVIDKFPISRPNLTFSTLTVSNMSPEDSSIYLCSVEGDDTEAFFGQGTRLTVV.

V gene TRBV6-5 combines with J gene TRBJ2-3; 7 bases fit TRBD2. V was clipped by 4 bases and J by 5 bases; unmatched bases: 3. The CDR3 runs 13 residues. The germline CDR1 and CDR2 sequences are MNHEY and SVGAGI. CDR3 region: CASSSGLLDTQYF. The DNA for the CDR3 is TGTGCCAGCAGTTCGGGACTATTAGATACGCAGTATTTT.

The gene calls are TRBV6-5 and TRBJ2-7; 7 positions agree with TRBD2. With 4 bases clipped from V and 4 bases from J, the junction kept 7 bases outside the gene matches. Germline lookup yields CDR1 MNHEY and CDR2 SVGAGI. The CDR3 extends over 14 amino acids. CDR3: CASSSGLRGYEQYF. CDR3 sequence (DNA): TGTGCCAGCAGTTCGGGACTGCGGGGGTACGAGCAGTACTTC.

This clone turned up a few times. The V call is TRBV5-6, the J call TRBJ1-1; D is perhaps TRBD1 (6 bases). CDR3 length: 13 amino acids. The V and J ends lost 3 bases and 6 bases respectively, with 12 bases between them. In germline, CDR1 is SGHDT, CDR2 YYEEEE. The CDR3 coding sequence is TGTGCCAGCAGCTCAGCAGGGGTCGCTGAAGCTTTCTTT. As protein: CASSSAGVAEAFF.

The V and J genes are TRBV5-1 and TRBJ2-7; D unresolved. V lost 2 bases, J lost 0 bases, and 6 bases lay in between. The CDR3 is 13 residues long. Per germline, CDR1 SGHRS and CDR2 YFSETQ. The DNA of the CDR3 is TGCGCCAGCAGCTTTGACATCTCCTACGAGCAGTACTTC. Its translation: CASSFDISYEQYF.

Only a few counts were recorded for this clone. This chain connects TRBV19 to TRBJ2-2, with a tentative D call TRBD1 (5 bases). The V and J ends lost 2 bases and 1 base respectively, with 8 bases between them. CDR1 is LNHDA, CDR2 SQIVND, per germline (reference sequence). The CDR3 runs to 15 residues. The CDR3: CASSILGQNTGELFF. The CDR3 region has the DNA TGTGCCAGTAGTATATTAGGACAGAACACCGGGGAGCTGTTTTTT.

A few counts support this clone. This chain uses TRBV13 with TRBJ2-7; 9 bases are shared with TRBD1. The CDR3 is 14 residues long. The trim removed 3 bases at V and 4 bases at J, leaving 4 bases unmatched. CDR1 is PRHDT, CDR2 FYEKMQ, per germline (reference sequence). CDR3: CASSFGDRGYEQYF. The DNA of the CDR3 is TGTGCCAGCAGCTTCGGTGACAGGGGGTACGAGCAGTACTTC.

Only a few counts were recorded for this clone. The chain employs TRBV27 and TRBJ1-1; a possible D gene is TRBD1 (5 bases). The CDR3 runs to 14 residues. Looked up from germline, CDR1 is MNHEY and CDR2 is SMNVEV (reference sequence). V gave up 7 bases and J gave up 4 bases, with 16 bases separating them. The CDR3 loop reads CASTPSGGFTEAFF. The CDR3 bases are TGTGCCAGCACCCCCTCTGGGGGGTTCACTGAAGCTTTCTTT.

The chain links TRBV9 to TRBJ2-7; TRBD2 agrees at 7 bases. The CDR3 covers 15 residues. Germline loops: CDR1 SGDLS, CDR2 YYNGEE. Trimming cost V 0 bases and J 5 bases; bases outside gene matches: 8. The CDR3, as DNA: TGTGCCAGCAGCGTAGGGGGAGGGGTAGGAGACGAGCAGTACTTC. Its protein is CASSVGGGVGDEQYF.

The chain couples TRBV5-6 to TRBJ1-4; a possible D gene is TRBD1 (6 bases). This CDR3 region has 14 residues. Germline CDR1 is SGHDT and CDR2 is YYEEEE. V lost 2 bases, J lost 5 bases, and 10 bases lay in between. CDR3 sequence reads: CASSLTGQNEKLFF. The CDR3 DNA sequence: TGTGCCAGCAGCTTAACTGGACAGAATGAAAAACTGTTTTTT.

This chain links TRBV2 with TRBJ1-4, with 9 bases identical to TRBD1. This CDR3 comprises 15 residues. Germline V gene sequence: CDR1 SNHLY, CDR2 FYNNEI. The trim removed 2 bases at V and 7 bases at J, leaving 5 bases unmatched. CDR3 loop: CASSERTGVPEKLFF. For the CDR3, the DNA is TGTGCCAGCAGTGAAAGGACAGGGGTCCCTGAAAAACTGTTTTTT. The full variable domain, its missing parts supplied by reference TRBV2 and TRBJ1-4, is EPEVTQTPSHQVTQMGQEVILRCVPISNHLYFYWYRQILGQKVEFLVSFYNNEISEKSEIFDDQFSVERPDGSNFTLKIRSTKLEDSAMYFCASSERTGVPEKLFFGSGTQLSVL.

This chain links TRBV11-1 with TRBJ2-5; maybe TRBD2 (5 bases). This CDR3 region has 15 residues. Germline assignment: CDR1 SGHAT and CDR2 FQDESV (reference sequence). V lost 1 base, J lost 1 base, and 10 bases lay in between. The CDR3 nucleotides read TGTGCCAGCAGCTTAGGGGCGGGCGGCCAAGAGACCCAGTACTTC. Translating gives CASSLGAGGQETQYF.

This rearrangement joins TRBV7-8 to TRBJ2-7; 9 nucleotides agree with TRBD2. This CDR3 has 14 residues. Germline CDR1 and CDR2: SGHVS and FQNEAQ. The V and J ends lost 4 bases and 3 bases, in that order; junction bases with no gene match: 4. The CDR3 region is CASSSGLAIYEQYF. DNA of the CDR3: TGTGCCAGCAGCTCCGGACTAGCGATCTACGAGCAGTACTTC.

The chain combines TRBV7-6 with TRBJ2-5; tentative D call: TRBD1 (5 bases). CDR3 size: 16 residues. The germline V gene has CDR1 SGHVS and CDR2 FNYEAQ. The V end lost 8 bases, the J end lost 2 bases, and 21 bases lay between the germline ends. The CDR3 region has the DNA TGTGCCAGCGGACACTACCCCTTGGACAAACAAGAGACCCAGTACTTC. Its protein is CASGHYPLDKQETQYF.

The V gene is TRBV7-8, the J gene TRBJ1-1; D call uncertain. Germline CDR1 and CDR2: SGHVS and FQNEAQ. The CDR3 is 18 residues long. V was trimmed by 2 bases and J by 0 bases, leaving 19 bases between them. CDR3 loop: CASSLIPGPDFLNTEAFF. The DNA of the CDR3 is TGTGCCAGCAGCTTAATTCCCGGGCCGGACTTCTTGAACACTGAAGCTTTCTTT.

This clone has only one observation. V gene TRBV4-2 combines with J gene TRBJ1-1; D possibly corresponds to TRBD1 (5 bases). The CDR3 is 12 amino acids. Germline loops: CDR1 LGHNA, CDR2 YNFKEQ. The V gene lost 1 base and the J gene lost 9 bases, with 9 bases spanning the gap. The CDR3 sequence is CASSQGAGKAFF. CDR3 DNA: TGTGCCAGCAGCCAAGGTGCAGGGAAAGCTTTCTTT.

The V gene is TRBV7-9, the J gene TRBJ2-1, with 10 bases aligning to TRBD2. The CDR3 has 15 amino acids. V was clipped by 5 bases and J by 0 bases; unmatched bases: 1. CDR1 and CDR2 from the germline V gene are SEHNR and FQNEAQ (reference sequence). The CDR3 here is CASSPSGSSYNEQFF. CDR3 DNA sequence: TGTGCCAGCAGCCCTAGCGGGAGCTCCTACAATGAGCAGTTCTTC.

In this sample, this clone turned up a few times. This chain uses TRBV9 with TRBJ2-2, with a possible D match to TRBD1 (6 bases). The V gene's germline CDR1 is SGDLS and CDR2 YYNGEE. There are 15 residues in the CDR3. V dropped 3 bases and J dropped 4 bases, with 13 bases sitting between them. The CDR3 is CASSAEGVGTGELFF. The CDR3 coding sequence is TGTGCCAGCAGCGCCGAGGGGGTAGGCACCGGGGAGCTGTTTTTT.

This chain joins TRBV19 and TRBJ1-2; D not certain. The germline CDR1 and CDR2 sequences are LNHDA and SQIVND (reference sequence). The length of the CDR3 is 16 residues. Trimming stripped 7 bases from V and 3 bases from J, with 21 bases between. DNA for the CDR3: TGTGCCAGTACCCAATTTTGGATCTCGGGATACTATGGCTACACCTTC. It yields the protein CASTQFWISGYYGYTF. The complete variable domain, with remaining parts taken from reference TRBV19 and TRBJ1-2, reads DGGITQSPKYLFRKEGQNVTLSCEQNLNHDAMYWYRQDPGQGLRLIYYSQIVNDFQKGDIAEGYSVSREKKESFPLTVTSAQKNPTAFYLCASTQFWISGYYGYTFGSGTRLTVV.

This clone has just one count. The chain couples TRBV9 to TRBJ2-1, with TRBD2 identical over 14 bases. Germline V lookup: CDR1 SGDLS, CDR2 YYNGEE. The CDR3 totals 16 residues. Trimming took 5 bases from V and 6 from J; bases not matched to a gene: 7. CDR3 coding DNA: TGTGCCAGCAGTTCGACTAGCGGGGGGGCGGGCAATGAGCAGTTCTTC. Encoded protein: CASSSTSGGAGNEQFF.

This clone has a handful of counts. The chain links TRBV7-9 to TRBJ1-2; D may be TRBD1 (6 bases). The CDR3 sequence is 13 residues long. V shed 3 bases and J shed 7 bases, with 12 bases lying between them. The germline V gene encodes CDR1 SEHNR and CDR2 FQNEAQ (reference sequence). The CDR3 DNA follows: TGTGCCAGCAGCTTGGCCGCACAGGGTGGCTACACCTTC. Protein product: CASSLAAQGGYTF.

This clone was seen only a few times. CDR3 DNA sequence: TGTGCCAGCAGCTTAAGGACTAGCGGGGGGGTGTCCCACGAGCAGTACTTC. As protein: CASSLRTSGGVSHEQYF. The chain is built from TRBV7-9 and TRBJ2-7; 15 positions match TRBD2. Germline V CDR1 and CDR2: SEHNR, FQNEAQ (reference sequence). V lost 2 bases, J lost 5 bases, and 7 bases stayed unmatched. This CDR3 is built from 17 residues.

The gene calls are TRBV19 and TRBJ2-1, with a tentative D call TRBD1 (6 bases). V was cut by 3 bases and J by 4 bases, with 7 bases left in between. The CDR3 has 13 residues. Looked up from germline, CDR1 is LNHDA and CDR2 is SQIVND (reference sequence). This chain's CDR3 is CASSIGQYNEQFF. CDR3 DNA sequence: TGTGCCAGTAGTATTGGACAGTACAATGAGCAGTTCTTC.